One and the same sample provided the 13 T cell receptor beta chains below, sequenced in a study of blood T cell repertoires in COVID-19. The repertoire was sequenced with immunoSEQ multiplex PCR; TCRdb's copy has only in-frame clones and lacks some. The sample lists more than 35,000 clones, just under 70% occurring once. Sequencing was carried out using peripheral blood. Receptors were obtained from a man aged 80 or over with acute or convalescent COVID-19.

The CDR3 sequence is CASSLGKANYGYTF. The CDR3, as DNA: TGTGCCAGCAGTTTAGGCAAAGCTAACTATGGCTACACCTTC. This chain uses TRBV27 with TRBJ1-2; D call uncertain. Germline values: CDR1 MNHEY, CDR2 SMNVEV (reference sequence). The CDR3 covers 14 residues. V shed 2 bases and J shed 0 bases, with 7 bases lying between them.

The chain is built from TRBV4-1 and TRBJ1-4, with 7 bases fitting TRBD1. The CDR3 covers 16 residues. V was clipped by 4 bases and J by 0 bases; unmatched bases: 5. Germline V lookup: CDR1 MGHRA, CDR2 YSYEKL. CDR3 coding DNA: TGCGCCAGCAGCCGTAGGGGGCTAGCAACTAATGAAAAACTGTTTTTT. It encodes CASSRRGLATNEKLFF.

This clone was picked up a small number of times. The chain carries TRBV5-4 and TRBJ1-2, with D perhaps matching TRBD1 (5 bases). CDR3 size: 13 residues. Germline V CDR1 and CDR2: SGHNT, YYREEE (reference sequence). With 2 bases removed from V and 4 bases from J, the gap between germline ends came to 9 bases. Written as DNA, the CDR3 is TGTGCCAGCAGCTTCCCAGGGCCCTATGGCTACACCTTC. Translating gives CASSFPGPYGYTF.

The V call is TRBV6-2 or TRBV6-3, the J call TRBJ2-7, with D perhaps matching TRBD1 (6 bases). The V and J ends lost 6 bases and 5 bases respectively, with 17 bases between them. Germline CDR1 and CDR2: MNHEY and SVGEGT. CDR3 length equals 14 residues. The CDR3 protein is CASSTTRQGNEQYF. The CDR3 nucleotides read TGTGCCAGCAGCACGACAAGGCAGGGGAACGAGCAGTACTTC.

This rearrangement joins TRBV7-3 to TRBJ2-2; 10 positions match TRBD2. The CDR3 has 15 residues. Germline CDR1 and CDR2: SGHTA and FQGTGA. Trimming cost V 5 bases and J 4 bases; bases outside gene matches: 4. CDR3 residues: CASSPRTSGTGELFF. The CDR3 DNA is TGTGCCAGCAGCCCCAGGACTAGCGGCACCGGGGAGCTGTTTTTT.

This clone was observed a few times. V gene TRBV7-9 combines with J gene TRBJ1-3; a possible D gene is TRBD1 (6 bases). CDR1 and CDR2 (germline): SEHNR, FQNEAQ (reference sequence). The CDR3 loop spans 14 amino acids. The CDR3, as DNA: TGTGCAGCTGTCAGGGGCTTCTCTGGAAACACCATATATTTT. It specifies CAAVRGFSGNTIYF.

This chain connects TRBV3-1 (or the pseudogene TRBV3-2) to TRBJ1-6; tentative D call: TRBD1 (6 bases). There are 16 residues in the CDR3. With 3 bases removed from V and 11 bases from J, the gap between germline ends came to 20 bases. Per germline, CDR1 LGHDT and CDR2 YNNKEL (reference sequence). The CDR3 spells CASSQDQQTGLAPLHF. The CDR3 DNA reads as TGTGCCAGCAGCCAGGACCAGCAAACAGGGTTGGCACCCCTCCACTTT.

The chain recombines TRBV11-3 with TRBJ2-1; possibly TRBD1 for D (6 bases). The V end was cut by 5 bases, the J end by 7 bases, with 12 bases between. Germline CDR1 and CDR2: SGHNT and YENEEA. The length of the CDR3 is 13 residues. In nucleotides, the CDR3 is TGTGCCAGCAGCCCCACAGGGTTTAATGAGCAGTTCTTC. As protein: CASSPTGFNEQFF.

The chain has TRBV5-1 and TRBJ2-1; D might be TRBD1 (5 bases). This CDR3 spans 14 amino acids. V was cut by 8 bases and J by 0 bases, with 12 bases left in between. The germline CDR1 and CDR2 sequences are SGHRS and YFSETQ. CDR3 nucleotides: TGCGCCAGTTCGACAGAGAGCTCCTACAATGAGCAGTTCTTC. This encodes CASSTESSYNEQFF.

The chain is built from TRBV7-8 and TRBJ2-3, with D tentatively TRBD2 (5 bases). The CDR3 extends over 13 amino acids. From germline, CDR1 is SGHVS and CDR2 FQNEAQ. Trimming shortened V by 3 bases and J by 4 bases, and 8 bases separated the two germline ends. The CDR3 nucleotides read TGTGCCAGCAGCTTCCGGAGGTCAGATACGCAGTATTTT. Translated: CASSFRRSDTQYF.

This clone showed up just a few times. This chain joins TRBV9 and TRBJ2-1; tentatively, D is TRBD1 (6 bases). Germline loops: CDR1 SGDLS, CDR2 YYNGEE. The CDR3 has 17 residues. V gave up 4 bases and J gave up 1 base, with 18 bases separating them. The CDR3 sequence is CASSTRQVGGSYNEQFF. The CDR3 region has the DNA TGTGCCAGCAGCACCAGACAGGTTGGAGGTTCCTACAATGAGCAGTTCTTC.

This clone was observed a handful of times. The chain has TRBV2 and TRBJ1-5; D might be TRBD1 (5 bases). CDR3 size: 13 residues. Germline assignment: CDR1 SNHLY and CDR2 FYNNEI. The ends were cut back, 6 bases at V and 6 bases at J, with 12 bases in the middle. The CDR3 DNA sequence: TGTGCCAGCAGCACCTCGCAGGGTCAGCCCCAGCATTTT. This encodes CASSTSQGQPQHF. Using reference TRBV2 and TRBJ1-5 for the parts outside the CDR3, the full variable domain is EPEVTQTPSHQVTQMGQEVILRCVPISNHLYFYWYRQILGQKVEFLVSFYNNEISEKSEIFDDQFSVERPDGSNFTLKIRSTKLEDSAMYFCASSTSQGQPQHFGDGTRLSIL.

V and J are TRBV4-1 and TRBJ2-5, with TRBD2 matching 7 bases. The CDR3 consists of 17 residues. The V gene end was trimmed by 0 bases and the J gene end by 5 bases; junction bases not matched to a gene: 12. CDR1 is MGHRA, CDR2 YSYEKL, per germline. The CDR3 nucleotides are TGCGCCAGCAGCCAAGACCGGACTAGTTTCGTTGCGGAGACCCAGTACTTC. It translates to CASSQDRTSFVAETQYF.